The rows below give T cell receptor beta chains drawn from one sample of a study of shared clonotypes between healthy human individuals. Profiled with immunoSEQ multiplex PCR; TCRdb holds only in-frame clones, not every one. The sample comprises under 2,000,000 clones, just under 95% of which are singletons, and 1.2% rests with the top ten. The sample consisted of naive CD8+ T cells sorted from blood. The receptors stem from a man aged 18 to 30 in good health. Each CDR3 is given with its conserved first and last residue. D genes are given only for firm matches. Size is omitted from some rows. Given values are once, few, many or a class for expanded clones.

V gene: TRBV19; clone size: once; D gene: .; J gene: TRBJ2-7; CDR3 DNA: TGTGCCAGCTCAATGGGGGTCTACGAGCAGTACTTC; CDR3 protein: CASSMGVYEQYF
V gene: TRBV27; clone size: .; D gene: TRBD1; J gene: TRBJ2-4; CDR3 DNA: TGTGCCAGCAGGGATACAGGGGGAATAGGAGCCAAAAACATTCAGTACTTC; CDR3 protein: CASRDTGGIGAKNIQYF
V gene: TRBV10-3; clone size: .; D gene: .; J gene: TRBJ2-1; CDR3 DNA: TGTGCCATCAGTGAGTCTTTTTGGCTAGCGAGGGGTTCCTACAATGAGCAGTTCTTC; CDR3 protein: CAISESFWLARGSYNEQFF
V gene: TRBV29-1; clone size: .; D gene: TRBD1; J gene: TRBJ1-1; CDR3 DNA: TGCAGCGTTGGAACGCCGGGACAGAACGTTGAAGCTTTCTTT; CDR3 protein: CSVGTPGQNVEAFF
V gene: TRBV4-1; clone size: few; D gene: .; J gene: TRBJ1-1; CDR3 DNA: TGCGCCAGCAGCCAAGACGGGGGTCTCGTTACTGAAGCTTTCTTT; CDR3 protein: CASSQDGGLVTEAFF
V gene: TRBV21-1; clone size: .; D gene: .; J gene: TRBJ1-2; CDR3 DNA: TGTGCCAGCAGCCCAAATGATGGGACAGCCGTTAACTATGGCTACACCTTC; CDR3 protein: CASSPNDGTAVNYGYTF
V gene: TRBV11-2; clone size: once; D gene: TRBD2; J gene: TRBJ2-7; CDR3 DNA: TGTGCCAGCAGCTTAGCTAGCGGGTTAACCTACGAGCAGTACTTC; CDR3 protein: CASSLASGLTYEQYF
V gene: TRBV5-1; clone size: .; D gene: TRBD1; J gene: TRBJ2-7; CDR3 DNA: TGCGCCAGCAGCCAGAGACAGGGCTATATCCACGAGCAGTACTTC; CDR3 protein: CASSQRQGYIHEQYF
V gene: TRBV28; clone size: .; D gene: .; J gene: TRBJ1-5; CDR3 DNA: TGTGCCAGCAGCTTGGGGACAAGTAGCAATCAGCCCCAGCATTTT; CDR3 protein: CASSLGTSSNQPQHF
V gene: TRBV9; clone size: .; D gene: TRBD2; J gene: TRBJ2-5; CDR3 DNA: TGTGCCAGCAGCTCCGGACTAGCGGGGGCGTACCAAGAGACCCAGTACTTC; CDR3 protein: CASSSGLAGAYQETQYF
V gene: TRBV7-9; clone size: .; D gene: .; J gene: TRBJ2-7; CDR3 DNA: TGTGCCAGCAGCCTAGGCGAGACAGGACTTTACGAGCAGTACTTC; CDR3 protein: CASSLGETGLYEQYF
V gene: TRBV6-5; clone size: .; D gene: .; J gene: TRBJ2-5; CDR3 DNA: TGTGCCAGCAGTTACCCCAGGGGTCCCCAGTACTTC; CDR3 protein: CASSYPRGPQYF
V gene: TRBV30; clone size: .; D gene: TRBD1; J gene: TRBJ1-1; CDR3 DNA: TGTGGTGGGACAGGGCTTTCGAACACTGAAGCTTTCTTT; CDR3 protein: CGGTGLSNTEAFF
V gene: TRBV9; clone size: .; D gene: TRBD1; J gene: TRBJ2-3; CDR3 DNA: TGTGCCAGCAGCGTAGGGGGACAGGGCCGCGGAGATACGCAGTATTTT; CDR3 protein: CASSVGGQGRGDTQYF
V gene: TRBV30; clone size: .; D gene: TRBD1; J gene: TRBJ2-7; CDR3 DNA: TGTGCCTGGAATCCGGGACAGGGATTGGGGGAGCAGTACTTC; CDR3 protein: CAWNPGQGLGEQYF
V gene: TRBV19; clone size: .; D gene: TRBD1; J gene: TRBJ2-1; CDR3 DNA: TGTGCCAGTAGTCCGGGACAGGGGTCCTACAATGAGCAGTTCTTC; CDR3 protein: CASSPGQGSYNEQFF
V gene: TRBV12-5; clone size: once; D gene: .; J gene: TRBJ1-2; CDR3 DNA: TGTGCTAGTGGTCCAGGGTCCTACTATGGCTACACCTTC; CDR3 protein: CASGPGSYYGYTF
V gene: TRBV7-2; clone size: .; D gene: .; J gene: TRBJ2-2; CDR3 DNA: TGTGCCAGCAGCCTCGAGACTTTAATCGGGGAGCTGTTTTTT; CDR3 protein: CASSLETLIGELFF
V gene: TRBV6-6; clone size: .; D gene: .; J gene: TRBJ2-5; CDR3 DNA: TGTGCCAGCAGTCCCCGGGACTCGGAGGGCCAAGAGACCCAGTACTTC; CDR3 protein: CASSPRDSEGQETQYF
V gene: TRBV13; clone size: .; D gene: TRBD2; J gene: TRBJ2-7; CDR3 DNA: TGTGCCAGCAGCTTAAGCGGGGGCATAAACGAGCAGTACTTC; CDR3 protein: CASSLSGGINEQYF
V gene: TRBV7-9; clone size: .; D gene: .; J gene: TRBJ1-2; CDR3 DNA: TGTGCCAGCAGCTTAGATCAGGCCCCCCTGGGCTACACCTTC; CDR3 protein: CASSLDQAPLGYTF
V gene: TRBV29-1; clone size: .; D gene: .; J gene: TRBJ2-5; CDR3 DNA: TGCAGCGTTGAATACCCTTTGGCTCTATGGGAGACCCAGTACTTC; CDR3 protein: CSVEYPLALWETQYF
V gene: TRBV18; clone size: .; D gene: TRBD1; J gene: TRBJ2-5; CDR3 DNA: TGTGCCAGCTCACCACGAGCCCCAGGGGGCAACGAGACCCAGTACTTC; CDR3 protein: CASSPRAPGGNETQYF
V gene: TRBV2; clone size: .; D gene: .; J gene: TRBJ2-3; CDR3 DNA: TGTGCCAGCAGTCCCACAAACAGGGACCCCAGCACAGATACGCAGTATTTT; CDR3 protein: CASSPTNRDPSTDTQYF
V gene: TRBV27; clone size: .; D gene: TRBD2; J gene: TRBJ2-7; CDR3 DNA: TGTGCCAGCAGTCCCTCGCCGACTAGCGGGAGGTACGAGCAGTACTTC; CDR3 protein: CASSPSPTSGRYEQYF
V gene: TRBV14; clone size: .; D gene: .; J gene: TRBJ1-2; CDR3 DNA: TGTGCCAGCAGCCAAGTTAATGGCCCCGAGGGAGGCTACACCTTC; CDR3 protein: CASSQVNGPEGGYTF
V gene: TRBV27; clone size: .; D gene: .; J gene: TRBJ2-7; CDR3 DNA: TGTGCCAGCAGTTCCGGGACGTCCTTACGAGGGCAGTACTTC; CDR3 protein: CASSSGTSLRGQYF
V gene: TRBV11-2; clone size: .; D gene: .; J gene: TRBJ2-7; CDR3 DNA: TGTGCCAGCAGCTTAGATGGGGTCCCCTACGAGCAGTACTTC; CDR3 protein: CASSLDGVPYEQYF
V gene: TRBV14; clone size: .; D gene: TRBD1; J gene: TRBJ2-7; CDR3 DNA: TGTGCCAGCAGCCACCTAGACAGGGGCGAGCAGTACTTC; CDR3 protein: CASSHLDRGEQYF
V gene: TRBV5-4; clone size: .; D gene: .; J gene: TRBJ2-7; CDR3 DNA: TGTGCCAGCAGCTTGGAATGGGGGGAGATCTCCTACGAGCAGTACTTC; CDR3 protein: CASSLEWGEISYEQYF